The 18 T cell receptor beta chains below were found in one sample sequenced in a study of T-cell memory formation after mild COVID-19. Via MiXCR, TCRdb re-called the 5' RACE reads, giving one row per CDR3 protein. The sample contains just under 150,000 distinct CDR3 sequences, roughly 19% of which appear only once. Material for sequencing was PBMCs or a T cell subset sorted from them (not recorded which). The receptor set was obtained from an adult woman who had mild COVID-19 (a few samples of this study predate the infection). Cell type and time point are not known.

This chain connects TRBV15 to TRBJ1-1, with D tentatively TRBD1 (6 bases). V dropped 5 bases and J dropped 0 bases, with 10 bases sitting between them. Germline V gives CDR1 LNHNV, CDR2 YYDKDF (reference sequence). This CDR3 comprises 14 residues. In nucleotides, the CDR3 is TGTGCCACCAGCGAAGGGGGATTGAACACTGAAGCTTTCTTT. The encoded protein is CATSEGGLNTEAFF.

Only a few counts were recorded for this clonotype. The gene calls are TRBV12-3 or TRBV12-4 and TRBJ2-2; D not resolved. The CDR3 sequence is 15 residues long. Trimming took 2 bases from V and 0 from J, leaving 7 bases between them. CDR3 sequence reads: CASSLQSSNTGELFF. CDR3 nucleotides: TGTGCCAGCAGTTTACAGTCCTCGAACACCGGGGAGCTGTTTTTT.

The chain is built from TRBV5-5 and TRBJ2-5; 9 positions match TRBD2. Germline loops: CDR1 SGHKS, CDR2 YYEKEE (reference sequence). Trimming took 0 bases from V and 3 from J; bases not matched to a gene: 0. The CDR3 runs to 14 residues. The CDR3 nucleotides read TGTGCCAGCAGCTTGGGCGGGGGGGAAGAGACCCAGTACTTC. Amino acids: CASSLGGGEETQYF.

The table lists this clonotype with a few counts. The chain joins TRBV12-3 or TRBV12-4 to TRBJ2-5; the D is unclear. The CDR3 loop spans 14 amino acids. The V end lost 5 bases, the J end lost 4 bases, and 14 bases lay between the germline ends. CDR3 nucleotide sequence: TGTGCCAGCAGTCTCCATCAGAGAGGAGAGACCCAGTACTTC. Protein sequence: CASSLHQRGETQYF.

This clonotype was detected only a few times. V gene TRBV12-3 or TRBV12-4 combines with J gene TRBJ2-1; D unclear. The CDR3 spans 15 residues. The V gene lost 3 bases and the J gene lost 5 bases, with 14 bases spanning the gap. DNA of the CDR3: TGTGCCAGCAGTTTTGTGGCGGCGGTTAACAATGAGCAGTTCTTC. Translated: CASSFVAAVNNEQFF.

The chain has TRBV5-1 and TRBJ1-1, with a tentative D call TRBD1 (5 bases). This CDR3 region has 16 residues. The germline V gene encodes CDR1 SGHRS and CDR2 YFSETQ. The germline V and J ends were trimmed by 1 base and 0 bases, with 13 bases remaining between them. The CDR3 sequence: CASSLTDKDMNTEAFF. The CDR3 region has the DNA TGCGCCAGCAGCTTGACGGACAAAGACATGAACACTGAAGCTTTCTTT. Complete variable domain (other parts from reference TRBV5-1 and TRBJ1-1): KAGVTQTPRYLIKTRGQQVTLSCSPISGHRSVSWYQQTPGQGLQFLFEYFSETQRNKGNFPGRFSGRQFSNSRSEMNVSTLELGDSALYLCASSLTDKDMNTEAFFGQGTRLTVV.

V usage is TRBV19 and J usage is TRBJ1-6; D not certain. Germline V gives CDR1 LNHDA, CDR2 SQIVND (reference sequence). The CDR3 sequence is 14 residues long. Trimming removed 3 bases from V and 8 bases from J, with 11 bases in between. CDR3 DNA sequence: TGTGCCAGTAGTATGCTCGGCGGGGATTCACCCCTCCACTTT. Protein product: CASSMLGGDSPLHF.

This sequence joins TRBV3-1 and TRBJ1-1; D perhaps matches TRBD1 (6 bases). Between the trimmed V and J ends, which lost 1 base and 11 bases, there was a span of 14 bases. CDR1 and CDR2 from the germline V gene are LGHDT and YNNKEL (reference sequence). The CDR3 runs 13 residues. The CDR3 here is CASSQVSRGEAFF. The CDR3 nucleotides are TGTGCCAGCAGCCAAGTTTCCAGGGGAGAGGCTTTCTTT.

This clonotype was seen a few times. The CDR3 DNA follows: TGCGCCAGCAGCCCCCATGAGCCCGAGCAGTACTTC. Its translation is CASSPHEPEQYF. V gene TRBV5-1 combines with J gene TRBJ2-7; D unresolved. With 4 bases removed from V and 6 bases from J, the gap between germline ends came to 11 bases. Germline V gene lookup returns CDR1 SGHRS and CDR2 YFSETQ. There are 12 residues in the CDR3.

This chain links TRBV7-8 with TRBJ1-5; possible D gene TRBD1, 5 bases. Trimming left V 3 bases short and J 2 bases short, with 8 bases between. This CDR3 comprises 14 residues. Per germline, CDR1 SGHVS and CDR2 FQNEAQ. The CDR3 loop reads CASSFQGGNQPQHF. In nucleotides, the CDR3 is TGTGCCAGCAGCTTTCAGGGCGGCAATCAGCCCCAGCATTTT.

The gene calls are TRBV5-4 and TRBJ2-1, with no clear D. This CDR3 comprises 14 residues. V lost 4 bases and J lost 9, with 17 bases in between. Germline-derived CDR1 and CDR2 are SGHNT and YYREEE (reference sequence). The CDR3 coding sequence is TGTGCCAGCAGCCCCCTGGCAGTGGGCAGTGAGCAGTTCTTC. This codes for CASSPLAVGSEQFF. The full variable domain, completed using reference TRBV5-4 and TRBJ2-1, is ETGVTQSPTHLIKTRGQQVTLRCSSQSGHNTVSWYQQALGQGPQFIFQYYREEENGRGNFPPRFSGLQFPNYSSELNVNALELDDSALYLCASSPLAVGSEQFFGPGTRLTVL.

The V call is TRBV12-3 or TRBV12-4, the J call TRBJ2-4; D gene ambiguous. Trimming took 3 bases from V and 1 from J, leaving 7 bases between them. This CDR3 has 14 amino acids. The CDR3: CASSFTLAKNIQYF. CDR3 sequence (DNA): TGTGCCAGCAGTTTTACCCTGGCCAAAAACATTCAGTACTTC.

This clonotype was counted a few times. The chain links TRBV7-3 to TRBJ2-1, with D perhaps TRBD2 (6 bases). CDR1 is SGHTA, CDR2 FQGTGA, per germline. There are 13 residues in the CDR3. Deletions cut 5 bases from V and 8 bases from J, with 13 bases between. The CDR3 loop reads CASSPAGSDEQFF. The CDR3 nucleotides read TGTGCCAGCAGCCCCGCGGGGAGCGATGAGCAGTTCTTC.

This clonotype was counted once. The rearrangement joins TRBV9 to TRBJ2-5; no definite D call. V lost 0 bases and J lost 0, with 6 bases in between. This CDR3 is built from 14 residues. Germline CDR1 and CDR2: SGDLS and YYNGEE. The DNA for the CDR3 is TGTGCCAGCAGCGTAGATGGCTACCAAGAGACCCAGTACTTC. As protein: CASSVDGYQETQYF.

The chain couples TRBV12-3 or TRBV12-4 to TRBJ1-2; TRBD1 agrees at 10 bases. With V trimmed by 4 bases and J by 5 bases, 10 bases remained unmatched. The CDR3 loop spans 16 amino acids. This chain's CDR3 is CASSSSGTGESYGYTF. CDR3 nucleotides: TGTGCCAGCAGTTCTTCCGGGACAGGGGAGTCATATGGCTACACCTTC.

This clonotype was seen only a few times. This chain links TRBV4-2 with TRBJ2-1; TRBD2 is a possible D gene (6 bases). The V end lost 0 bases, the J end lost 4 bases, and 13 bases lay between the germline ends. The CDR3 is made up of 16 amino acids. The germline V gene has CDR1 LGHNA and CDR2 YNFKEQ. In DNA form, the CDR3 reads TGTGCCAGCAGCCAAGATATGGCGGGGAGGTACAATGAGCAGTTCTTC. Its translation: CASSQDMAGRYNEQFF.

The V call is TRBV9, the J call TRBJ2-3; 10 bases line up with TRBD2. The V segment lost 0 bases and the J segment 0 bases; nucleotides outside the gene matches: 4. CDR3 length: 17 residues. CDR1 and CDR2 from the germline V gene are SGDLS and YYNGEE. The CDR3 DNA reads as TGTGCCAGCAGCGTAGGAGCGGGGGGGCCGAGCACAGATACGCAGTATTTT. Its protein product is CASSVGAGGPSTDTQYF.

This clonotype has only a few counts. The V and J genes are TRBV12-3 or TRBV12-4 and TRBJ2-1; 12 nucleotides match TRBD2. J was trimmed by 5 bases and V by 8 bases; bases with no gene match: 1. The CDR3 runs to 13 residues. CDR3 in DNA: TGTGCCAGCCGGACTAGCGGGAACAATGAGCAGTTCTTC. This translates into CASRTSGNNEQFF.